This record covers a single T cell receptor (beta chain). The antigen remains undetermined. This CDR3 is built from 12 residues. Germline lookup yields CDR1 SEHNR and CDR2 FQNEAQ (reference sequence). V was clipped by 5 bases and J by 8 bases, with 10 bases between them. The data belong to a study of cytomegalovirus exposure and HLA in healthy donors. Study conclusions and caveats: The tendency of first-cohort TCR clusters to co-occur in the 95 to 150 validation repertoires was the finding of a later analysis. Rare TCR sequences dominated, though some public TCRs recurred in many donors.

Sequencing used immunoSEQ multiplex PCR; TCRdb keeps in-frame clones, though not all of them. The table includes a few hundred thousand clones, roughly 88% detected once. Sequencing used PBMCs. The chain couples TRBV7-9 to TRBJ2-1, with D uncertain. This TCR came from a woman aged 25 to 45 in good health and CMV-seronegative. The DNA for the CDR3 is TGTGCCAGCAGCCTAGGTTCGGATGAGCAGTTCTTC. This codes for CASSLGSDEQFF.